Included here is one T cell receptor beta chain sequence, with context. The antigen remains undetermined. The sample belongs to a study of cytomegalovirus exposure and HLA in healthy donors. General study results and limits: The authors enumerated roughly 180 TCR beta chains as linked to cytomegalovirus. Whilst most TCR sequences proved rare, a subset of public TCRs occurred across many donors.

Deletions cut 10 bases from V and 3 bases from J, with 13 bases between. Germline CDR1 reads SNHLY; CDR2 reads FYNNEI. The CDR3 runs to 12 residues. TCRdb keeps only in-frame clones here, not all; method: immunoSEQ multiplex PCR. The sample yields 150,000 or so clones, more than 70% seen once. This TCR was sampled from a young man in good health and CMV-seropositive. The V gene is TRBV2, the J gene TRBJ2-7; possible D gene TRBD2, 5 bases. The sample comprised PBMCs. In nucleotides, the CDR3 is TGTGCCACGTCCCGGGATCTCTACGAGCAGTACTTC. It yields the protein CATSRDLYEQYF.